Presented here are 2 T cell receptor beta chains from one specimen sequenced in a study of blood T cells in healthy people across ages. The authors ran a second PCR of about 6 to 11 cycles using a sample-barcoded 5' primer and a J-beta primer mix. Using its own MiXCR run on the 5' RACE reads, TCRdb lists one record per CDR3 protein. The table lists around 1.5 million distinct CDR3 sequences, approximately 40% of them singletons. Sequencing was performed on blood. All receptors come from a woman between 18 and 29 years old in good health.

J is TRBJ1-5 and V is TRBV20-1, with D uncertain. V was cut by 0 bases and J by 2 bases, with 8 bases left in between. In germline, CDR1 is DFQATT, CDR2 SNEGSKA (reference sequence). The CDR3 is made up of 14 amino acids. The CDR3 here is CSARDNAGNQPQHF. Here the CDR3 DNA reads TGCAGTGCTAGAGATAACGCCGGCAATCAGCCCCAGCATTTT.

The chain recombines TRBV27 with TRBJ1-1; D not certain. The ends were cut back, 3 bases at V and 1 base at J, with 6 bases in the middle. CDR1 is MNHEY and CDR2 is SMNVEV in the germline V gene (reference sequence). The CDR3 loop spans 13 amino acids. The CDR3 nucleotides are TGTGCCAGCAGTTTCTACCGGAACACTGAAGCTTTCTTT. It translates to CASSFYRNTEAFF.